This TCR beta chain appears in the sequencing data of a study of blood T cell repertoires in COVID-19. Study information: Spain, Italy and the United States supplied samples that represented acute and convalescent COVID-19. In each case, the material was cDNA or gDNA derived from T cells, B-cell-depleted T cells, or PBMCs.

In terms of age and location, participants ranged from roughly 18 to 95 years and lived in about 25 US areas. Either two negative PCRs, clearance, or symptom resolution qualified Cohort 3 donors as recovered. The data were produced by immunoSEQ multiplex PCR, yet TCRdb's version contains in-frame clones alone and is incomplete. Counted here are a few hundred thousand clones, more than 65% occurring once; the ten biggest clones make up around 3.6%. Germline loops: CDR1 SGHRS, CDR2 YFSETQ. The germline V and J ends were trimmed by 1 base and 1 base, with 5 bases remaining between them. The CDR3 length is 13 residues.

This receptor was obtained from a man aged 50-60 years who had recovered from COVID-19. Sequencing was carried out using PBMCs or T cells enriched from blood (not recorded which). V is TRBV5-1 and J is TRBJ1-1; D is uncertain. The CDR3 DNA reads TGCGCCAGCAGCTTGCGGGGGAACACTGAAGCTTTCTTT. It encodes CASSLRGNTEAFF.